The text below deals with one T cell receptor beta chain. The antigen is undetermined. The study ran the assay at deep level. Every immunoSEQ plate was one replicate of a subset's evenly spread DNA. Sequencing was performed with immunoSEQ multiplex PCR; in TCRdb, only in-frame clones are kept and a portion is missing. This sample yields approximately 740,000 clones, of which about 91% are seen a single time; less than 25% belongs to the top ten. The record originates from a study of shared clonotypes between healthy human individuals. General study findings and limits: Four donors shared about 5% of their naive CD4 clonotypes.

Germline lookup yields CDR1 MNHEY and CDR2 SMNVEV (reference sequence). The CDR3 is made up of 14 amino acids. The V and J ends lost 4 bases and 3 bases respectively, with 13 bases between them. Terminally differentiated effector memory CD45RA+ cells were left out of the naive CD8 fraction, which was CD45RO-negative and positively selected for CCR7. The gene calls are TRBV27 and TRBJ2-7; D gene ambiguous. This receptor was identified in a man aged 30-40 years in good health. The sequenced sample consisted of naive CD8+ T cells sorted from blood. The CDR3 reads CASSSVSLIYEQYF. In nucleotides, the CDR3 is TGTGCCAGCAGTTCCGTGAGTCTGATCTACGAGCAGTACTTC.